The sequence of this T cell receptor (beta chain) was determined in a study of cytomegalovirus exposure and HLA in healthy donors (dated by TCRdb to between 2016 and 2019). Background for the entire study: An earlier analysis of roughly 610 of the donors reported 276 Gb of sequence data and 95 million to 120 million unique TCR beta sequences obtained from roughly 180 million T cells. In a later analysis, previously published TCR beta repertoires from about 640 donors were re-analyzed and high-resolution HLA genotyping was added so that TCR occurrence patterns could be studied. The study profiled the T cell repertoires of hundreds of subjects by immunosequencing and related them to cytomegalovirus serostatus. A later genetic analysis used genome-wide SNP genotypes for about three fifths of the roughly 700 donors, treating that subset as a discovery cohort. The number of typed donors differed by locus: about 620-640 for A, B, C, DRB1 and DQB1; some 500 for DQA1; some 610 for DPA1; and around 490 for DPB1. HLA typing covered class I and class II loci at four-digit resolution. Four to six DR-DQ haplotypes were handled as single units for association and clustering, since linkage in the cohort was strong. Among under 450 genotyped donors of the cohort, an average of about 240,000 unique TCR beta nucleotide sequences were sequenced per donor, approximately 20% of them non-productive. High-throughput TCR immunosequencing, statistical association of individual TCRs with disease status, and machine learning were combined to predict cytomegalovirus infection status. A separate validation cohort of more than 100 different subjects was used in addition to the roughly 620-subject first cohort. The aim of the study was to test whether cataloging public T cell receptors could identify signatures of past pathogen exposure. An earlier analysis of 587 of the donors used high-throughput TCR beta sequencing to judge whether each TCR beta V gene segment behaved as functional or pseudogenic. Rather than drawing on any new phenotypic data, the later analysis identified candidate immune exposures from TCR beta sequences and the way those sequences occurred across donors. All discovery cohort repertoires had been generated using a single sequencing platform. Approximately 300 gigabases of sequencing data and 75 million to 85 million unique TCR sequences made up an early release that covered 500 to 650 HLA-typed donors. Of the roughly 400 genotyped donors, roughly 80% fell in the genetic ancestry cluster associated with self-reported Caucasian donors. Donor age, sex, ethnicity and CMV serostatus were compiled alongside the repertoire data. Beyond this particular receptor, the publication reports: Presence/absence analyses assumed roughly uniform sequencing depth across donors, an assumption that may not hold. The 87-base-pair reads could not distinguish some IMGT-functional V segments, including TRBV6-2 and TRBV6-3, so those segments were excluded. In a later analysis, TCR association rates were found to vary across HLA loci, with the most associated TCRs seen for DRB1 alleles and the fewest for HLA-C alleles. A further reported finding was that TCR beta sequences accurately predicted the HLA-A and HLA-B alleles for most subjects in the first cohort. It was suggested by the authors that the approach could potentially be generalized to other disease states and immunological phenotypes. When HLA alleles, especially DR and DQ, strongly co-occurred, TCR associations were difficult to assign to individual alleles. Several of the top co-occurrence clusters appeared to be linked to parvovirus B19, influenza, CMV and Epstein-Barr virus, according to a later analysis. Compared with the roughly 700-donor mean, donors in an Asian-associated ancestry cluster had fewer N-insertions in productive TCRs, according to a later genetic analysis. A group of highly shared sequence variants was considered likely to be a technical artifact of the sequencing pipeline. The only immune exposure information available for the cohort was CMV serostatus. V-gene and J-gene trimming of TCR beta chains was associated with a missense DCLRE1C variant in a later genetic analysis, and the association was replicated in an independent cohort. Because HLA typing was missing for some donors at each locus, association tests included only the typed subset. The earlier analysis of fewer than 750 of the donors excluded around 17 rarely observed V segments, including chromosome 9 orphons, because counts were too low. Only TCR beta chains were sequenced in this cohort, and the absence of alpha or paired-chain data limited detectable features. In the study, about 150 TCR beta chains were listed as associated with cytomegalovirus. Compared with equally common non-associated chains, HLA-associated TCR beta chains in a later analysis were more clonally expanded and had lower generation probabilities. In an earlier analysis of more than 500 of the donors, most TCR beta V segments appeared in productive rearrangements about 87% or about 30% of the time, broadly matching IMGT annotations. According to a later analysis, most CMV-associated TCR beta chains appeared to be HLA-restricted, and the HLA associations seemed to be driven largely by CMV exposure. Specific HLA alleles were associated with roughly 16,000 TCR beta sequences at a false discovery rate of 0.05 in a later analysis. The classifier was reported to diagnose cytomegalovirus status with high specificity and sensitivity in both the original cohort and the validation cohort. Most TCR sequences were observed very rarely across donors, whereas some public TCRs were present in many individuals. In vitro tests confirmed that a few of the cytomegalovirus-associated TCR beta chains recognize cytomegalovirus antigens. Correlated functional status among segregating V segments might reflect linkage disequilibrium, but an unknown experimental factor could not be ruled out.

The library was generated by the immunoSEQ multiplex PCR assay. The multiplex PCR relied on a mix of 60 forward primers for TCR Vbeta segments and 13 reverse primers for TCR Jbeta segments. A multiplex PCR assay on genomic DNA amplified the CDR3 region of rearranged TCR beta genes. On the Illumina HiSeq System, the amplified TCR beta libraries were sequenced as 87-base-pair reads. The original methods were these. A later analysis tallied 75 million to 95 million unique TCR beta chains across the 650 to 750 repertoires, and around 12 million of those chains were shared by two or more donors. To remove PCR and sequencing errors, raw reads were error-corrected and collapsed into unique sequences using a nearest-neighbor algorithm that merged closely related sequences. To assign V, D and J gene segments, CDR3 sequences were aligned to IMGT reference sequences. Each retained sequence needed at least a six-nucleotide match to both a V gene segment and a J gene segment. A rearrangement counted as productive if the CDR3 had no stop codons and remained in frame with V and J, and every other rearrangement counted as non-productive. CDR3 was defined by IMGT convention, running from the second conserved V-encoded cysteine to the conserved J-encoded phenylalanine. Sequences without an unambiguous match to a single V gene segment were excluded from the earlier analysis of about 600 of the donors. In an earlier analysis of 450 to 750 of the donors, a V segment was called functional when productive rearrangements were above 56.7%, and segregating when the standard deviation between donors exceeded 5%. A statistical classification framework was developed to diagnose cytomegalovirus status using the catalog of TCR beta chain sequences. V and J gene assignment, in a later analysis, came from comparing TCR nucleotide sequences with IMGT/GENE-DB human TR gene sequences. The TCRdist pipeline was used in a later analysis to assign CDR3 sequences and most-parsimonious VDJ recombination scenarios. In a later analysis, each TCR beta chain was defined by its CDR3 amino acid sequence together with its V-gene family, and reads lacking a unique V-gene family were excluded. As a way to deal with suspected cross-contamination and a sequencing artifact, a later analysis dropped 450 to 600 nucleotide sequences that were highly shared and had low generation probability. A later analysis calculated a clonal expansion index for each public chain from normalized within-repertoire ranks of inferred template counts. In a later analysis, generation probabilities were computed using a VDJ recombination model fitted to out-of-frame rearrangements, and the results were checked against IGoR. A later analysis scored TCR-TCR, TCR-HLA and TCR-CMV co-occurrence with hypergeometric tests, applying a repertoire-size bias correction to TCR pairs. To estimate false discovery rates, a later analysis permuted the HLA or CMV assignments 20 times. In a later analysis, co-occurring TCRs were grouped using DBSCAN, with TCRdist sequence similarity added in when clustering inside HLA-allele-positive subsets. For co-occurrence clustering, repertoires with fewer than 30,000 or more than 120,000 public chains were excluded, along with 5 or 6 repertoires with anomalous nucleotide sharing. Imported from immuneACCESS, the table was reduced by TCRdb to in-frame sequences with V and J called. These copies leave out some clones; in studies compared against another copy, an unresolved V gene accounts for under half, and the cause of the remainder is not known. The D gene and trimming were derived from the DNA, and the V and J assignments and clone size from that table. The sample includes approximately 130,000 clones, with 76% observed a single time. The ten largest clones take up 1.8% of the sample.

Remarks on this clone: The antigen it recognizes is unknown. No quality values exist for individual bases; no much larger clone is one base distant. Other DNA variants within this sample encode the same CDR3.

The germline ends are 11 bases apart after V is trimmed by 5 bases and J by 0 bases. The CDR3, from cysteine to phenylalanine, totals 15 residues. CDR3 DNA is the only sequence kept; it has 45 bases, read in frame from the first base. Taken from the germline V gene (reference sequence), the CDR1 and CDR2 loops are SEHNR and FQNEAQ. The cohort comprised 670 or so healthy bone marrow donors. Cohort members were all nominally healthy when sampled, although unrecorded immune exposures were likely present. The donor was CMV seropositive and belonged to the group of about 290 seropositive cohort members. Each donor provided a peripheral blood sample, and peripheral blood mononuclear cells were used for TCR beta sequencing. The Qiagen DNeasy Blood Extraction Kit was used to extract genomic DNA from the blood cell samples.

This sequence was found in a female donor in good health and CMV-seropositive. The sequencing sample was made of PBMCs. The chain uses TRBV7-9 and TRBJ1-5, with a weak D call of TRBD1 (5 bases match). The CDR3 region reads CASSPDTYSNQPQHF. The nucleotide sequence is given as TGTGCCAGCAGCCCGGACACTTATAGCAATCAGCCCCAGCATTTT. Reference TRBV7-9 and TRBJ1-5 proteins supply the regions before and after the CDR3; the full variable domain is: DTGVSQNPRHKITKRGQNVTFRCDPISEHNRLYWYRQTLGQGPEFLTYFQNEAQLEKSRLLSDRFSAERPKGSFSTLEIQRTEQGDSAMYLCASSPDTYSNQPQHFGDGTRLSIL.